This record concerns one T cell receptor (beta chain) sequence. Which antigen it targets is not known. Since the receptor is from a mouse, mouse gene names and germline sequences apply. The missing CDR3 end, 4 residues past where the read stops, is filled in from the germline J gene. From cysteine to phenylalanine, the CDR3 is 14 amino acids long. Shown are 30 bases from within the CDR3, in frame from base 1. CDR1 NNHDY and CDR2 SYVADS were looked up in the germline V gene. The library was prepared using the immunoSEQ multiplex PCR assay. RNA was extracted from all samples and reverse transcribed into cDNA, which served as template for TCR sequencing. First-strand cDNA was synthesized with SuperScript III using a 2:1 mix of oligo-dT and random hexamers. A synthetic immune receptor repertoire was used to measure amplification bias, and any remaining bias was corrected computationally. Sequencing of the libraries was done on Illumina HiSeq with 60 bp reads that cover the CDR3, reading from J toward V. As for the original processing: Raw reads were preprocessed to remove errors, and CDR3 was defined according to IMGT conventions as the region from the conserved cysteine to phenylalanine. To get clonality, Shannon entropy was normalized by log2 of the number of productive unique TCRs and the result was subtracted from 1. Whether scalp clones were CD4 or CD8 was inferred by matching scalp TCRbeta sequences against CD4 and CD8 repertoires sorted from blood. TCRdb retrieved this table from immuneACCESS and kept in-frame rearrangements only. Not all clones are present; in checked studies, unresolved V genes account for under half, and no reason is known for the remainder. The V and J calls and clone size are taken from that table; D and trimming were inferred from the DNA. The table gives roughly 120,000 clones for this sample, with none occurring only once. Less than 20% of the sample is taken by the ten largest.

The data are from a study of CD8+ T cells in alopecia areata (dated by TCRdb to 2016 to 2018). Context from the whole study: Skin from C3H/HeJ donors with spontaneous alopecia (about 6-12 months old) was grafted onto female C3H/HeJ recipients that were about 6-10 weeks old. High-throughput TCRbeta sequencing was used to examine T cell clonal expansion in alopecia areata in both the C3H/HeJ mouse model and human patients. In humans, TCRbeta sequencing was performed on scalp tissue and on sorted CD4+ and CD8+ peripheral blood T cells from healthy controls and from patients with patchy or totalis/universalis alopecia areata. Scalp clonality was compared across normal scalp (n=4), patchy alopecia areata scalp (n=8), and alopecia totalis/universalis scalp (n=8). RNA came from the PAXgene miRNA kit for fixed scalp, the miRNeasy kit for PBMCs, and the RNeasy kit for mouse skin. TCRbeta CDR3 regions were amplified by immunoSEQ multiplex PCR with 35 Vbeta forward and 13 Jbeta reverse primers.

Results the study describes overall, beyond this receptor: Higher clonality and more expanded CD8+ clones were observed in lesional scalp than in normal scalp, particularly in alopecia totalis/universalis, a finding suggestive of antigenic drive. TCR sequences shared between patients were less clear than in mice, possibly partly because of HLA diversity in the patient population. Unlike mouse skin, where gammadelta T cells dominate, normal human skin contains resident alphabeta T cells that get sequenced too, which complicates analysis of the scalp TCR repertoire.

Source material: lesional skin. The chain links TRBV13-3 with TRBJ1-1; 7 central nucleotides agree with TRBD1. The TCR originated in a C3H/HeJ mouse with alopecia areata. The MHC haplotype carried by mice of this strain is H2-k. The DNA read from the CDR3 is TGTGCCAGCAGAAACAGGGGCCGCCCCCCA. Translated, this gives CASRNRGRPP. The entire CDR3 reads CASRNRGRPPEVFF.